Sequencing of this T cell receptor (beta chain) was carried out in a study of T-cell memory formation after mild COVID-19. TCRdb processed the 5' RACE reads anew with MiXCR; each CDR3 protein has one entry. The sample yields 110,000 to 150,000 distinct CDR3 sequences, under 30% seen once. The V and J ends lost 2 bases and 9 bases respectively, with 14 bases between them. CDR1 MNHEY and CDR2 SVGEGT come from the germline V gene. The CDR3 has 14 amino acids. This clonotype was counted only a few times. The specimen sequenced was PBMCs or a T cell subset sorted from them (not recorded which). This rearrangement joins TRBV6-2 or TRBV6-3 to TRBJ2-1; D perhaps matches TRBD1 (6 bases). The TCR was taken from an adult woman who had mild COVID-19 (a few samples of this study predate the infection). Cell type and time point are not known. CDR3 nucleotide sequence: TGTGCCAGCAGTTACACATCACAGGGTAGTGAGCAGTTCTTC. Translating it yields CASSYTSQGSEQFF.